These T cell receptor beta chains were read from a single sample in a study of STAT5B mutations in CD4+ large granular lymphocyte leukemia. Generated by immunoSEQ multiplex PCR, the TCRdb table keeps only in-frame clones and is missing some. The sample yields 30,000 or so clones, around three quarters seen once. Sequenced input: CD4+ T cells from blood buffy coats. All receptors derive from a human donor in good health. The CDR3 runs from the conserved cysteine through the conserved F or W. The order of the fields is V gene, J gene, CDR3 protein.

v_gene: TRBV28
j_gene: TRBJ2-5
CDR3aa: CASSNGGRAETQYF

v_gene: TRBV2
j_gene: TRBJ1-2
CDR3aa: CASSAPGRGYTF

v_gene: TRBV5-3
j_gene: TRBJ2-1
CDR3aa: CARSLRILAGLIQGNEQFF

v_gene: TRBV27
j_gene: TRBJ2-4
CDR3aa: CASSPGGLGIQYF

v_gene: TRBV7-2
j_gene: TRBJ2-1
CDR3aa: CASSSPTGGEQFF

v_gene: TRBV9
j_gene: TRBJ2-3
CDR3aa: CASSVGIAGGWTDTQYF

v_gene: TRBV5-1
j_gene: TRBJ2-7
CDR3aa: CASSLKRGYEQYF

v_gene: TRBV7-9
j_gene: TRBJ2-5
CDR3aa: CASTGQETQYF

v_gene: TRBV5-6
j_gene: TRBJ1-4
CDR3aa: CASSSGQGGHEKLFF

v_gene: TRBV6-5
j_gene: TRBJ1-4
CDR3aa: CASSYSSGGEKLFF

v_gene: TRBV6-8
j_gene: TRBJ2-7
CDR3aa: CATILRLGPCEQYF

v_gene: TRBV7-8
j_gene: TRBJ2-7
CDR3aa: CASSETGRVGEQYF

v_gene: TRBV19
j_gene: TRBJ2-5
CDR3aa: CASSRIQETQYF

v_gene: TRBV11-2
j_gene: TRBJ2-1
CDR3aa: CASSLDRQTLYNEQFF

v_gene: TRBV28
j_gene: TRBJ2-2
CDR3aa: CASTPLHTGELFF

v_gene: TRBV19
j_gene: TRBJ2-2
CDR3aa: CASSSRIVPGELFF

v_gene: TRBV7-6
j_gene: TRBJ2-7
CDR3aa: CASSLGPGLGDYEQYF

v_gene: TRBV18
j_gene: TRBJ1-1
CDR3aa: CASSRENTEAFF

v_gene: TRBV4-2
j_gene: TRBJ1-2
CDR3aa: CASSLQGAPKGYTF

v_gene: TRBV2
j_gene: TRBJ2-3
CDR3aa: CASNGDLDTQYF

v_gene: TRBV10-3
j_gene: TRBJ1-6
CDR3aa: CAISEGTGNSPLHF

v_gene: TRBV27
j_gene: TRBJ1-1
CDR3aa: CASSFQQVGGNTEAFF

v_gene: TRBV18
j_gene: TRBJ2-7
CDR3aa: CASSPQGQGPYEQYF

v_gene: TRBV2
j_gene: TRBJ2-1
CDR3aa: CASSLLAGGSYNEQFF

v_gene: TRBV12-5
j_gene: TRBJ2-7
CDR3aa: CASGYLPYRGLYEQYF

v_gene: TRBV7-2
j_gene: TRBJ1-1
CDR3aa: CASSFLRQNTEAFF

v_gene: TRBV30
j_gene: TRBJ2-2
CDR3aa: CAWSGGANTGELFF

v_gene: TRBV9
j_gene: TRBJ2-2
CDR3aa: CASSSPDRGRGGELFF

v_gene: TRBV5-5
j_gene: TRBJ2-2
CDR3aa: CASSSGQGGGTGELFF

v_gene: TRBV2
j_gene: TRBJ1-5
CDR3aa: CASSTGGGNQPQHF

v_gene: TRBV27
j_gene: TRBJ2-3
CDR3aa: CASSPSTDTQYF

v_gene: TRBV18
j_gene: TRBJ1-1
CDR3aa: CASSPRGGQGGTEAFF

v_gene: TRBV7-8
j_gene: TRBJ1-5
CDR3aa: CASATDRQNFNQPQHF

v_gene: TRBV6-5
j_gene: TRBJ2-7
CDR3aa: CASSYRRTSGYEQYF

v_gene: TRBV9
j_gene: TRBJ2-7
CDR3aa: CASSVATGGVDEQYF

v_gene: TRBV12-5
j_gene: TRBJ1-2
CDR3aa: CASGRGENYGYTF